This TCR beta chain was recovered during a study of graft-versus-host responses after intestinal transplantation (dated by TCRdb to 2020 to 2022). As for the study more broadly: Recipients received multivisceral, liver-intestinal, or isolated intestinal transplants. The cohort enrolled 24 intestinal transplant recipients, one of whom was a retransplant, and a few patients without pretransplant specimens were excluded. Alloreactive clones were identified by sequencing pre-transplant mixed lymphocyte reaction products and comparing them with unstimulated pre-transplant donor and recipient T cells. Donor T cell macrochimerism was defined as a peak of at least 4% donor T cells among recipient peripheral blood mononuclear cells. Graft-versus-host and host-versus-graft alloreactive T cell clones were tracked in the graft, circulation and bone marrow after intestinal transplantation using bulk TCR-beta CDR3 sequencing. All recipients received anti-thymocyte globulin induction followed by maintenance tacrolimus and steroids for approximately 3 years. Rather than going through the commercial service, samples from three later patients were sequenced in-house on an Illumina MiSeq and processed with MiXCR.

The sample's time point label is to be understood as: cells obtained before transplantation from donor or recipient. CD3+CD4+ and CD3+CD8+ populations were FACS-sorted from unstimulated pre-transplant donor and recipient cells taken from spleen or lymph nodes. Library creation used the immunoSEQ multiplex PCR assay. In most patients, genomic DNA was isolated using the Qiagen DNeasy Blood and Tissue Kit and sent frozen to Adaptive Biotechnologies for TCR sequencing. High-throughput TCR-beta CDR3 sequencing of genomic DNA from most patients was performed by Adaptive Biotechnologies. The authors processed their data as follows. TCR sequencing data were retrieved from Adaptive's ImmunoSEQ software for 18 patients, whereas three other patients were processed with MiXCR and VDJtools. To correct CD4 versus CD8 sorting errors, any sequence found in both subsets at a frequency ratio below 5:1 was removed. Because the origin of CDR3 nucleotide sequences shared between donor and recipient could not be assigned, those sequences were removed. At least 2-fold expansion over unstimulated cells and a minimum CFSE-low frequency of 0.002% (template counts) or 0.001% (read counts) were required for clones to be classified as alloreactive. Clones detected in sequenced pre-transplant spleen, lymph node, or MLR CFSE-low populations of the donor or recipient were defined as mappable. Cumulative frequency of alloreactive clones was calculated as a percentage of all sequences weighted by copy number. TCRdb provides this immuneACCESS table in a form limited to in-frame rearrangements. Some clones are lacking; in checked studies, under half of them reflect an unresolved V gene, and why the rest are absent is not known. That table supplies the V and J calls and clone size; D and trimming were determined from the DNA. The sample table shows about 85,000 clones, and 91% are seen once. Of the sample, 7.6% falls within the top ten clones.

As concerns this clone: It has no known antigen specificity. Per-base quality was not reported, and no clone a single base away is much larger than it.

Results the study describes overall, beyond this receptor: The relatively low number and heterogeneity of intestinal transplant patients limited the conclusions. GvH clones turned up in recipient bone marrow, with some appearing earlier in ileal mucosa or blood, a pattern consistent with an intestinal mucosal origin. Peak levels of circulating GvH clones were associated with declines in HvG clones early after transplant. Patients with donor T cell macrochimerism had high GvH to HvG T cell clonal ratios in their allografts.

The material sequenced was unstimulated CD8+ T cells sorted from spleen or lymph node cells, taken before transplant. This clonotype was sampled from a human donor who was the organ donor for an intestinal transplant.

Read as DNA, the sequence is TGCGCCAGCAGCTTTGGGGGTGAGCAGTTCTTC. Its amino acids are CASSFGGEQFF. The rearranged chain carries TRBV5-1 and TRBJ2-1, with the D gene tentatively TRBD1 or TRBD2, based on 5 matching bases in each. The CDR3, cysteine through phenylalanine, is 11 amino acids long. Kept here is only the CDR3 DNA, which spans 33 bases and is read in frame from base 1. The junction carries 6 bases between V and J, which are trimmed by 2 bases and 9 bases respectively. From a lookup of the germline V gene, CDR1 and CDR2 are SGHRS and YFSETQ.